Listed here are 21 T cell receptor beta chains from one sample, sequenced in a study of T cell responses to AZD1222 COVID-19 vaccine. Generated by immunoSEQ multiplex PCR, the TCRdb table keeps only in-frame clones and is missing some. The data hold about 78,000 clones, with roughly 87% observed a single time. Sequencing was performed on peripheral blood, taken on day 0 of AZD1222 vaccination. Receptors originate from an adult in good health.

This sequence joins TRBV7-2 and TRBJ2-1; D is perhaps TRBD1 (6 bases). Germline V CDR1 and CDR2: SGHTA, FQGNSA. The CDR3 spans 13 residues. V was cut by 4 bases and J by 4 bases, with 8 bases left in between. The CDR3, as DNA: TGTGCCAGCAGCTCGGACAGATACAATGAGCAGTTCTTC. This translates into CASSSDRYNEQFF.

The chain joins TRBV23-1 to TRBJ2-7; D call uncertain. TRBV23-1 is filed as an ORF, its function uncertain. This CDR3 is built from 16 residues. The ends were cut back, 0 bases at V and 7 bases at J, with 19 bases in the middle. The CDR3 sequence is CASSQSKIGDCEEQYF. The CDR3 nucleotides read TGCGCCAGCAGTCAATCAAAAATTGGAGACTGCGAAGAGCAGTACTTC.

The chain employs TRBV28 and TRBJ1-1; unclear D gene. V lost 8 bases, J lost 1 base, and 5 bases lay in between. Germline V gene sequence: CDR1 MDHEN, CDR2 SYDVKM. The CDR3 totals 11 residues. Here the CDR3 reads CASSENTEAFF. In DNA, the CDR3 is TGTGCCAGCTCAGAGAACACTGAAGCTTTCTTT.

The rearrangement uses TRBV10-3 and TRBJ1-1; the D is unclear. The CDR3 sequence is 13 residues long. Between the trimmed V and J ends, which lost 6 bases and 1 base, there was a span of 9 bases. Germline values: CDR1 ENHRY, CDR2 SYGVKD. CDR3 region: CAIRKDSNTEAFF. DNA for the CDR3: TGTGCCATCAGGAAGGATTCGAACACTGAAGCTTTCTTT.

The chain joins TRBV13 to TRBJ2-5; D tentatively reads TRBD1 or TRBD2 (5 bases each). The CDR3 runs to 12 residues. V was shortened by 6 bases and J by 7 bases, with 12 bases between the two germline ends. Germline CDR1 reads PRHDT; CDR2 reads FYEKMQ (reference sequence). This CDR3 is CASRQRGGTQYF. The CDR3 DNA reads TGTGCCAGCAGGCAGAGGGGTGGGACCCAGTACTTC.

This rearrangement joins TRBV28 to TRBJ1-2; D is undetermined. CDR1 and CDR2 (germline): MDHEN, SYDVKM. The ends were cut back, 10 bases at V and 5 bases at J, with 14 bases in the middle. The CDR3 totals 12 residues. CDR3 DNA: TGTGCCACCCAGTCCCTGGGGTATGGCTACACCTTC. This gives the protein CATQSLGYGYTF.

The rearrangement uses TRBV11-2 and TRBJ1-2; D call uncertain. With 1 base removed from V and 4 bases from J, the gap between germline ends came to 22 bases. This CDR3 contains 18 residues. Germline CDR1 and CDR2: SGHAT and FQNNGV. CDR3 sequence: CASSLVKGRSSPPYGYTF. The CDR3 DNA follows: TGTGCCAGCAGCTTAGTTAAGGGAAGAAGCAGCCCGCCCTATGGCTACACCTTC. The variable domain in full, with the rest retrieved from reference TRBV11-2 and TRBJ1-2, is EAGVAQSPRYKIIEKRQSVAFWCNPISGHATLYWYQQILGQGPKLLIQFQNNGVVDDSQLPKDRFSAERLKGVDSTLKIQPAKLEDSAVYLCASSLVKGRSSPPYGYTFGSGTRLTVV.

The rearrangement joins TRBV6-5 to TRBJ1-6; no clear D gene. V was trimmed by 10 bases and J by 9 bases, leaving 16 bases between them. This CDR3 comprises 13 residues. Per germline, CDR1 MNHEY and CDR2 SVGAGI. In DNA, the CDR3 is TGTGCCACCCTCGGGGTCCCGGGTTCACCCCTCCACTTT. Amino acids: CATLGVPGSPLHF.

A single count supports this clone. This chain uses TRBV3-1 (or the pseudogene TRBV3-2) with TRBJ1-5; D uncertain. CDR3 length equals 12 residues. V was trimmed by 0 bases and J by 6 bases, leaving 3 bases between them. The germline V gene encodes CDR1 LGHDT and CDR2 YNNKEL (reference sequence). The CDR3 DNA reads TGTGCCAGCAGCCAAGAGGGTCAGCCCCAGCATTTT. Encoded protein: CASSQEGQPQHF.

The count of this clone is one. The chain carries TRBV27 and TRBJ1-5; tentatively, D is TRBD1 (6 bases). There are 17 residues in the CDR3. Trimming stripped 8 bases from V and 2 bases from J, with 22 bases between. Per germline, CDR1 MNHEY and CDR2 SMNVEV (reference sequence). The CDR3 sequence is CASQAGEGRIGNQPQHF. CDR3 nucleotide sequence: TGTGCCAGCCAAGCAGGGGAGGGTCGGATAGGCAATCAGCCCCAGCATTTT.

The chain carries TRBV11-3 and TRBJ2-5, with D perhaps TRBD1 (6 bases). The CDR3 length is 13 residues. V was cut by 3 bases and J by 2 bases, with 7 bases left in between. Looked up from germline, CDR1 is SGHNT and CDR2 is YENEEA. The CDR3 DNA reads TGTGCCAGCAGCTTGGACAGTCAAGAGACCCAGTACTTC. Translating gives CASSLDSQETQYF.

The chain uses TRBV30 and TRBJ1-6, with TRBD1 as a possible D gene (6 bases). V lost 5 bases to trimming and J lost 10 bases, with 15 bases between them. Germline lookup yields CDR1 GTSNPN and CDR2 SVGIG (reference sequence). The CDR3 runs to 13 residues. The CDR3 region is CAWQPEGESPLHF. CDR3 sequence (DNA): TGTGCCTGGCAACCCGAGGGGGAATCACCCCTCCACTTT.

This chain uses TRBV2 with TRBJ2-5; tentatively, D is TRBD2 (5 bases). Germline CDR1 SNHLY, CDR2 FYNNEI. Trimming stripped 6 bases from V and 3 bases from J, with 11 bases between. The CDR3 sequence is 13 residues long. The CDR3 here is CASRRELEETQYF. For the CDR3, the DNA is TGTGCCAGCAGGAGGGAGCTTGAAGAGACCCAGTACTTC.

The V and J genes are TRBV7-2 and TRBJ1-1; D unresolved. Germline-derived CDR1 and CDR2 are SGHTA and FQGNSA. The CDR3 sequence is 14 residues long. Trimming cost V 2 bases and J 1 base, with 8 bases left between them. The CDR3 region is CASSLSWGNTEAFF. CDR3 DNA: TGTGCCAGCAGCTTAAGTTGGGGGAACACTGAAGCTTTCTTT.

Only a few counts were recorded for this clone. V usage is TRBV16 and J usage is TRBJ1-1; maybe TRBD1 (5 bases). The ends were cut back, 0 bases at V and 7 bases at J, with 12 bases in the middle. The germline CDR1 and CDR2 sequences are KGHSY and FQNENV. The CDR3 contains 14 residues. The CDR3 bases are TGTGCCAGCAGCCAATCGCGGGGGGGAGGTGAAGCTTTCTTT. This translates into CASSQSRGGGEAFF.

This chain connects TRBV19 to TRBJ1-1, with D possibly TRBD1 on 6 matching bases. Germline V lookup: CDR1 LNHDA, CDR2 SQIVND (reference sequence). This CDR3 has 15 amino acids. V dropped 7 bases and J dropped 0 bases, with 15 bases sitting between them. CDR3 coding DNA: TGTGCCAGTATTCAGGGTCGGGACATGAACACTGAAGCTTTCTTT. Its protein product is CASIQGRDMNTEAFF.

In nucleotides, the CDR3 is TGTGCCAGCAGTTGGATGGGGCACTCTGGGGCCAACGTCCTGACTTTC. It is translated as CASSWMGHSGANVLTF. This rearrangement joins TRBV28 to TRBJ2-6; D might be TRBD1 (5 bases). V shed 4 bases and J shed 0 bases, with 10 bases lying between them. Germline CDR1 reads MDHEN; CDR2 reads SYDVKM. The CDR3 has 16 residues. Full variable domain (remainder filled in from reference TRBV28 and TRBJ2-6): DVKVTQSSRYLVKRTGEKVFLECVQDMDHENMFWYRQDPGLGLRLIYFSYDVKMKEKGDIPEGYSVSREKKERFSLILESASTNQTSMYLCASSWMGHSGANVLTFGAGSRLTVL.

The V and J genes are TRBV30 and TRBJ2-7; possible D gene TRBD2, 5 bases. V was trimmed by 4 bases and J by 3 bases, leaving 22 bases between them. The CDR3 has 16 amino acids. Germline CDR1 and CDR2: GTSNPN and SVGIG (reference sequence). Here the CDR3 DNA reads TGTGCCTGGAAGCCCGCTATTGAGCGGACCCTCTACGAGCAGTACTTC. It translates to CAWKPAIERTLYEQYF.

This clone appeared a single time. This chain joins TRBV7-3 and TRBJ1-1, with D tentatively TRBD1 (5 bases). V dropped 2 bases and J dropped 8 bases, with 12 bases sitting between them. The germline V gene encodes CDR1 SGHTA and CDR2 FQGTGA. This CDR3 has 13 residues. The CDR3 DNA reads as TGTGCCAGCAGCTTATCACGGGGCAAAGAAGCTTTCTTT. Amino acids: CASSLSRGKEAFF.

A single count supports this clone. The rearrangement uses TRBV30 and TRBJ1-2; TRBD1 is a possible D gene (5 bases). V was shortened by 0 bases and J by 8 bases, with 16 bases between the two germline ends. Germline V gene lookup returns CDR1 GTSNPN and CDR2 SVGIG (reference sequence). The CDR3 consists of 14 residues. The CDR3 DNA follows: TGTGCCTGGAGTGTTCAGACTCTTGGGGACGGCTACACCTTC. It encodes CAWSVQTLGDGYTF.

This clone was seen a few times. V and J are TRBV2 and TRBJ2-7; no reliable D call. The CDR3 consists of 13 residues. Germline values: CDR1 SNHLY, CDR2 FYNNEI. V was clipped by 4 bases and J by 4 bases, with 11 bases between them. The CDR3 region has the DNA TGTGCCAGCAGTGTAGTCATGTTTTACGAGCAGTACTTC. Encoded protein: CASSVVMFYEQYF.